These 32 T cell receptor beta chains originate from one sample sequenced in a study of beta chain features in type 1 diabetes. The sequenced template was cDNA made from the entire isolated RNA. The method was immunoSEQ multiplex PCR; TCRdb's version includes in-frame clones alone and lacks a portion of them. The sample includes over 700,000 clones, 15% to 20% of them seen just once. Source material: naive CD4+ T cells from blood. The receptors were gathered from a woman aged 18-29 years in good health.

V is TRBV6-5 and J is TRBJ2-7; no clear D. Trimming pared 5 bases from V and 3 bases from J, leaving 5 bases between. CDR1 is MNHEY, CDR2 SVGAGI, per germline. The CDR3 has 11 residues. The CDR3 spells CASSKNYEQYF. Written as DNA, the CDR3 is TGTGCCAGCAGTAAGAACTACGAGCAGTACTTC.

The V call is TRBV10-3, the J call TRBJ2-7, with D hard to call. Trimming pared 3 bases from V and 0 bases from J, leaving 6 bases between. CDR1 ENHRY and CDR2 SYGVKD come from the germline V gene. CDR3 length equals 13 residues. For the CDR3, the DNA is TGTGCCATCAGTGATGGCAGCTCCTACGAGCAGTACTTC. Translated, it gives CAISDGSSYEQYF.

The chain recombines TRBV7-8 with TRBJ2-4, with 8 nucleotides matching TRBD2. The CDR3 is 15 residues long. Trimming cost V 4 bases and J 6 bases; bases outside gene matches: 8. Germline-derived CDR1 and CDR2 are SGHVS and FQNEAQ. The CDR3 spells CASSSPHAGGNIQYF. CDR3 coding DNA: TGTGCCAGCAGCTCCCCTCATGCGGGGGGAAACATTCAGTACTTC.

This clone occurred a few times. The chain has TRBV7-2 and TRBJ2-1; TRBD2 agrees at 10 bases. Trimming cost V 2 bases and J 8 bases; bases outside gene matches: 9. CDR3 length: 16 residues. The germline CDR1 and CDR2 sequences are SGHTA and FQGNSA. This chain's CDR3 is CASSLLSSGRFYEQFF. The CDR3 bases are TGTGCCAGCAGCTTATTATCTAGCGGGAGATTCTATGAGCAGTTCTTC. The complete variable domain, with remaining parts taken from reference TRBV7-2 and TRBJ2-1, reads GAGVSQSPSNKVTEKGKDVELRCDPISGHTALYWYRQSLGQGLEFLIYFQGNSAPDKSGLPSDRFSAERTGGSVSTLTIQRTQQEDSAVYLCASSLLSSGRFYEQFFGPGTRLTVL.

This chain connects TRBV27 to TRBJ2-3; the D gene is possibly TRBD2 (5 bases). CDR1 is MNHEY and CDR2 is SMNVEV in the germline V gene (reference sequence). CDR3 length equals 14 residues. Trimming shortened V by 5 bases and J by 1 base, and 10 bases separated the two germline ends. The DNA for the CDR3 is TGTGCCAGCAGTCACCAGGAGGGCACAGATACGCAGTATTTT. Its protein product is CASSHQEGTDTQYF.

This clone was recorded a few times. The chain carries TRBV7-2 and TRBJ2-1, with D perhaps TRBD1 (6 bases). Germline CDR1 and CDR2: SGHTA and FQGNSA. The ends were cut back, 10 bases at V and 4 bases at J, with 17 bases in the middle. The CDR3 covers 14 residues. The CDR3 DNA follows: TGTGCCACCTCCAGGGGCCCAGATTACAATGAGCAGTTCTTC. Protein product: CATSRGPDYNEQFF.

The rearrangement joins TRBV10-3 to TRBJ1-2; D unclear. The CDR3 runs to 12 residues. From germline, CDR1 is ENHRY and CDR2 SYGVKD. V lost 2 bases and J lost 3, with 4 bases in between. This CDR3 reads CAISETDYGYTF. In DNA, the CDR3 is TGTGCCATCAGTGAGACAGACTATGGCTACACCTTC.

V usage is TRBV28 and J usage is TRBJ1-2; D remains ambiguous. CDR1 MDHEN and CDR2 SYDVKM come from the germline V gene. This CDR3 comprises 14 residues. The V end lost 4 bases, the J end lost 4 bases, and 13 bases lay between the germline ends. CDR3 sequence: CASSSPVISYGYTF. The CDR3 DNA reads TGTGCCAGCAGTTCCCCGGTGATTAGCTATGGCTACACCTTC.

In its sample, this clone was seen a few times. The chain links TRBV29-1 to TRBJ1-1; no firm D call. The CDR3 consists of 11 residues. Trimming pared 5 bases from V and 3 bases from J, leaving 7 bases between. CDR1 is SQVTM and CDR2 is ANQGSEA in the germline V gene. In DNA, the CDR3 is TGCAGCGTTTTTTTATACACTGAAGCTTTCTTT. It specifies CSVFLYTEAFF.

The chain has TRBV2 and TRBJ2-1; TRBD2 agrees at 7 bases. Germline values: CDR1 SNHLY, CDR2 FYNNEI. After removal of 0 bases from V and 6 bases from J, the junction contained 8 bases not matched to a gene. This CDR3 contains 16 residues. The CDR3 loop is CASSEAELAESNEQFF. DNA of the CDR3: TGTGCCAGCAGTGAAGCGGAGCTAGCGGAGTCCAATGAGCAGTTCTTC.

The table lists this clone with a few counts. Here the CDR3 DNA reads TGTGCCAGCAGCTTAGCACTACTAGGCCCGAGCACAGATACGCAGTATTTT. This sequence encodes CASSLALLGPSTDTQYF. The rearrangement links TRBV7-8 to TRBJ2-3; D possibly corresponds to TRBD2 (5 bases). V was pared by 0 bases and J by 0 bases, with 13 bases between. Germline CDR1 SGHVS, CDR2 FQNEAQ. The CDR3 contains 17 residues.

In this sample, this clone turned up a few times. V gene TRBV23-1 combines with J gene TRBJ2-7, with 8 positions matching TRBD2. TRBV23-1 is treated as an ORF (open reading frame) with a function not yet certain. The J segment lost 7 bases and the V segment lost 4 bases, leaving 9 bases of the junction unmatched. The CDR3 spans 14 residues. The CDR3 bases are TGCGCCAGCAGTCTAGCGGGGAGTTTTGGGGAGCAGTACTTC. Its protein product is CASSLAGSFGEQYF.

This clone was seen a handful of times. This chain uses TRBV5-4 with TRBJ2-3, with no clear D. The germline gives CDR1 SGHNT, CDR2 YYREEE (reference sequence). Trimming stripped 0 bases from V and 4 bases from J, with 9 bases between. This CDR3 has 14 residues. The CDR3 here is CASSLEGSPDTQYF. CDR3 in DNA: TGTGCCAGCAGCTTGGAAGGGTCACCAGATACGCAGTATTTT.

This chain links TRBV7-2 with TRBJ2-2; D gene ambiguous. V lost 6 bases and J lost 4, with 12 bases in between. Germline values: CDR1 SGHTA, CDR2 FQGNSA. This CDR3 has 14 amino acids. The CDR3 sequence: CASSRRDGTGELFF. CDR3 coding DNA: TGTGCCAGCAGTCGTAGAGACGGCACCGGGGAGCTGTTTTTT.

This chain links TRBV5-4 with TRBJ2-3; D not certain. V lost 0 bases, J lost 6 bases, and 11 bases lay in between. Germline V gene data show CDR1 as SGHNT and CDR2 as YYREEE (reference sequence). The length of the CDR3 is 14 residues. This CDR3 reads CASSLAERLDTQYF. CDR3 bases: TGTGCCAGCAGCTTGGCGGAGCGACTCGATACGCAGTATTTT.

The chain joins TRBV25-1 to TRBJ1-4; D perhaps matches TRBD1 (5 bases). The CDR3 totals 15 residues. The germline V gene has CDR1 MGHDK and CDR2 SYGVNS. Trimming removed 6 bases at V and 0 bases at J, with 11 bases between. DNA for the CDR3: TGTGCCAGCAGCGGGGGGTTGGCAACTAATGAAAAACTGTTTTTT. This sequence encodes CASSGGLATNEKLFF.

This chain uses TRBV7-2 with TRBJ2-5; 8 nucleotides align to TRBD2. The length of the CDR3 is 14 residues. The germline V gene has CDR1 SGHTA and CDR2 FQGNSA. Trimming removed 3 bases from V and 2 bases from J; junction bases left unmatched: 2. CDR3 region: CASSLTSVQETQYF. Written as DNA, the CDR3 is TGTGCCAGCAGCTTGACTAGCGTTCAAGAGACCCAGTACTTC.

The sample holds a few counts of this clone. CDR3 in amino acids: CASTNWGGTDTQYF. The CDR3 region has the DNA TGTGCCAGCACCAATTGGGGGGGTACAGATACGCAGTATTTT. The chain recombines TRBV6-5 with TRBJ2-3; the match to TRBD2 covers 7 bases. This CDR3 region has 14 residues. Germline V gene sequence: CDR1 MNHEY, CDR2 SVGAGI. J gave up 3 bases and V 7 bases, and 7 bases lay outside the gene matches.

This clone has just a few counts. J is TRBJ2-2 and V is TRBV6-6; unclear D gene. This CDR3 region has 10 residues. Germline-derived CDR1 and CDR2 are MNHNY and SVGAGI (reference sequence). Trimming removed 8 bases from V and 6 bases from J, with 4 bases in between. The CDR3 coding sequence is TGTGCCAGCGGATCCGGGGAGCTGTTTTTT. Protein sequence: CASGSGELFF.

This clone appeared a few times. The V and J genes are TRBV4-3 and TRBJ2-1, with D perhaps matching TRBD1 or TRBD2 (5 bases each). The CDR3 spans 14 residues. The V end lost 6 bases, the J end lost 4 bases, and 13 bases lay between the germline ends. Germline V gene lookup returns CDR1 LGHNA and CDR2 YSLEER. The CDR3 DNA is TGCGCCAGCAGTCTCCGGGACCAGTACAATGAGCAGTTCTTC. Encoded protein: CASSLRDQYNEQFF.

A remark on this clone: This sample includes further DNA sequences coding for the same CDR3. This sequence joins TRBV5-1 and TRBJ2-3, with 7 bases identical to TRBD2. CDR1 SGHRS and CDR2 YFSETQ come from the germline V gene. The CDR3 sequence is 16 residues long. V lost 4 bases to trimming and J lost 1 base; unmatched junction nucleotides: 9. CDR3 nucleotides: TGCGCCAGCAGCCTGGGGTCTAGCGGAGGCACAGATACGCAGTATTTT. Amino acids: CASSLGSSGGTDTQYF.

In its sample, this clone was seen a few times. The chain employs TRBV25-1 and TRBJ1-5; TRBD1 matches at 9 bases. Per germline, CDR1 MGHDK and CDR2 SYGVNS. With V trimmed by 8 bases and J by 4 bases, 6 bases remained unmatched. This CDR3 is 14 amino acids long. The chain's CDR3 is CASPGGQGNQPQHF. As DNA, the CDR3 is TGTGCCAGCCCAGGGGGACAGGGTAATCAGCCCCAGCATTTT.

The J gene is TRBJ2-5, the V gene TRBV6-6; 8 bases align to TRBD2. The CDR3 extends over 14 amino acids. CDR1 is MNHNY, CDR2 SVGAGI, per germline (reference sequence). With 7 bases clipped from V and 4 bases from J, the junction kept 8 bases outside the gene matches. The CDR3 spells CASKTGGPGETQYF. The CDR3 nucleotides read TGTGCCAGCAAAACGGGAGGGCCTGGAGAGACCCAGTACTTC.

There are a few counts of this clone. The V and J genes are TRBV28 and TRBJ1-1; D is perhaps TRBD1 (5 bases). CDR3 length: 13 amino acids. The V and J ends lost 7 bases and 4 bases respectively, with 13 bases between them. Per the germline V gene, CDR1 is MDHEN and CDR2 is SYDVKM. CDR3 in amino acids: CASTARGGTEAFF. CDR3 in DNA: TGTGCCAGCACCGCGCGGGGGGGCACTGAAGCTTTCTTT.

The rearrangement joins TRBV7-9 to TRBJ2-1; TRBD2 matches at 8 bases. J gave up 7 bases and V 8 bases, and 10 bases lay outside the gene matches. The CDR3 sequence is 14 residues long. CDR1 and CDR2 from the germline V gene are SEHNR and FQNEAQ (reference sequence). The CDR3 DNA reads TGTGCCAGCTCGGGAGGGCCCTCGGATAATGAGCAGTTCTTC. As protein: CASSGGPSDNEQFF. The variable domain in full, with the rest retrieved from reference TRBV7-9 and TRBJ2-1, is DTGVSQNPRHKITKRGQNVTFRCDPISEHNRLYWYRQTLGQGPEFLTYFQNEAQLEKSRLLSDRFSAERPKGSFSTLEIQRTEQGDSAMYLCASSGGPSDNEQFFGPGTRLTVL.

The rearrangement links TRBV28 to TRBJ2-7, with 8 bases that match TRBD2. V lost 6 bases to trimming and J lost 6 bases; unmatched junction nucleotides: 7. CDR3 size: 13 residues. In germline, CDR1 is MDHEN, CDR2 SYDVKM. The CDR3 is CASRSGRAREQYF. CDR3 in DNA: TGTGCCAGCAGGAGCGGGAGAGCGCGCGAGCAGTACTTC.

The chain recombines TRBV6-5 with TRBJ2-3, with D tentatively TRBD1 or TRBD2 (5 bases each). The CDR3 totals 13 residues. V was pared by 0 bases and J by 11 bases, with 12 bases between. Germline V gene lookup returns CDR1 MNHEY and CDR2 SVGAGI. CDR3 region: CASSYSRGQGQYF. CDR3 nucleotide sequence: TGTGCCAGCAGTTACTCGAGGGGCCAAGGGCAGTATTTT.

About this clone: Other DNA sequences in this specimen translate into the identical CDR3. The V call is TRBV2, the J call TRBJ2-5; 7 nucleotides align to TRBD1. Per the germline V gene, CDR1 is SNHLY and CDR2 is FYNNEI. The length of the CDR3 is 13 residues. The J segment lost 2 bases and the V segment lost 8 bases, leaving 5 bases of the junction unmatched. The CDR3 nucleotides are TGTGCCAGCTCGGGACAGCCACAAGAGACCCAGTACTTC. As protein: CASSGQPQETQYF.

The gene calls are TRBV14 and TRBJ2-1, with TRBD2 as a possible D gene (6 bases). There are 16 residues in the CDR3. Deletions cut 1 base from V and 2 bases from J, with 12 bases between. Germline-derived CDR1 and CDR2 are SGHDN and FVKESK. The CDR3 DNA sequence: TGTGCCAGCAGCCAAGGGACGGGAGTCCCCTACAATGAGCAGTTCTTC. It encodes CASSQGTGVPYNEQFF.

The rearrangement links TRBV4-2 to TRBJ2-2, with 7 bases lining up with TRBD2. V shed 2 bases, J shed 2 bases, and the junction held 5 bases outside the gene matches. Germline V gene sequence: CDR1 LGHNA, CDR2 YNFKEQ. This CDR3 spans 16 amino acids. The CDR3 region is CASSQLAERNTGELFF. The CDR3 region has the DNA TGTGCCAGCAGCCAACTAGCGGAACGAAACACCGGGGAGCTGTTTTTT.

This chain links TRBV28 with TRBJ2-2; a weak D match, TRBD1 (5 bases). Per the germline V gene, CDR1 is MDHEN and CDR2 is SYDVKM. The CDR3 is 15 amino acids. V lost 9 bases, J lost 9 bases, and 23 bases lay in between. CDR3 sequence: CASAKAGPNTRELFF. The CDR3, as DNA: TGTGCCAGTGCGAAGGCAGGGCCAAACACGAGGGAGCTGTTTTTT.

This chain joins TRBV28 and TRBJ1-2; 7 nucleotides match TRBD1. The CDR3 is 16 amino acids. The J segment lost 4 bases and the V segment lost 2 bases, leaving 10 bases of the junction unmatched. Germline CDR1 reads MDHEN; CDR2 reads SYDVKM. The CDR3 here is CASSLVVRQGSYGYTF. The CDR3 DNA reads TGTGCCAGCAGTTTAGTCGTCCGACAGGGATCCTATGGCTACACCTTC.